These 27 T cell receptor beta chains share one sample of origin, sequenced in a study of T cells after yellow fever vaccination. One entry per CDR3 protein results from TCRdb running MiXCR on the 5' RACE reads. The table lists around 320,000 distinct CDR3 sequences, roughly 10% of them singletons. Sequenced here: CD4+ T cells sorted from PBMCs, sampled 45 days after the yellow fever booster vaccination. The source of these receptors is a young man who received the YFV17D yellow fever vaccine.

This clonotype appeared many times. The V and J genes are TRBV20-1 and TRBJ2-3; D is perhaps TRBD2 (5 bases). The length of the CDR3 is 13 residues. Trimming removed 2 bases from V and 0 bases from J, with 6 bases in between. Germline assignment: CDR1 DFQATT and CDR2 SNEGSKA (reference sequence). CDR3 DNA: TGCAGTGCTAGAAGGGAGAGCACAGATACGCAGTATTTT. Protein: CSARRESTDTQYF.

The J gene is TRBJ2-1, the V gene TRBV6-5; 11 bases are shared with TRBD2. CDR3 length: 18 amino acids. Per the germline V gene, CDR1 is MNHEY and CDR2 is SVGAGI. V trimming: 0 bases; J trimming: 3 bases; junction bases outside the gene matches: 7. The CDR3 loop reads CASSYSTLAGGDYNEQFF. The CDR3 DNA reads TGTGCCAGCAGTTACTCGACTTTAGCGGGGGGGGACTACAATGAGCAGTTCTTC.

The chain employs TRBV2 and TRBJ1-1, with TRBD1 as a possible D gene (6 bases). The CDR3 contains 12 residues. V shed 8 bases and J shed 1 base, with 8 bases lying between them. CDR1 and CDR2 (germline): SNHLY, FYNNEI. DNA of the CDR3: TGTGCCAGCGGAGGGGGGAACACTGAAGCTTTCTTT. Translated: CASGGGNTEAFF.

The V and J genes are TRBV5-4 and TRBJ1-1; TRBD1 aligns across 11 bases. This CDR3 comprises 17 residues. V dropped 4 bases and J dropped 4; count of bases not matched to a gene: 12. The germline V gene has CDR1 SGHNT and CDR2 YYREEE (reference sequence). The CDR3 loop reads CASSRAGTGGLGTEAFF. The CDR3 DNA is TGTGCCAGCAGCCGCGCCGGGACAGGGGGTTTGGGCACTGAAGCTTTCTTT.

This clonotype showed up just a few times. In DNA, the CDR3 is TGCAGCGGGGGGCGACAGGGCTATGCTTTCTTT. Translating it yields CSGGRQGYAFF. J is TRBJ1-1 and V is TRBV29-1, with 7 bases fitting TRBD1. The CDR3 has 11 amino acids. Trimming removed 7 bases from V and 11 bases from J; junction bases left unmatched: 10. Per the germline V gene, CDR1 is SQVTM and CDR2 is ANQGSEA.

In DNA, the CDR3 is TGCGCCAGCAGCAACCAGGATACGCAGTATTTT. Encoded protein: CASSNQDTQYF. The gene calls are TRBV5-1 and TRBJ2-3; no reliable D call. Germline lookup yields CDR1 SGHRS and CDR2 YFSETQ. Trimming shortened V by 4 bases and J by 6 bases, and 6 bases separated the two germline ends. The CDR3 consists of 11 residues.

The rearrangement links TRBV7-2 to TRBJ1-2; D is possibly TRBD1 (6 bases). The V and J ends lost 6 bases and 2 bases respectively, with 10 bases between them. The CDR3 sequence is 13 residues long. CDR1 and CDR2 (germline): SGHTA, FQGNSA. The CDR3 DNA reads TGTGCCAGCAGACAGGGATTAAACTATGGCTACACCTTC. It yields the protein CASRQGLNYGYTF.

The chain carries TRBV18 and TRBJ1-5; 8 bases are shared with TRBD1. Trimming cost V 2 bases and J 7 bases; bases outside gene matches: 7. The CDR3 is 15 residues long. Germline CDR1 is KGHSH and CDR2 is LQKENI. DNA of the CDR3: TGTGCCAGCTCACCAATACAGGGGGATGGGCAGCCCCAGCATTTT. This encodes CASSPIQGDGQPQHF. The variable domain in full, with the rest retrieved from reference TRBV18 and TRBJ1-5, is NAGVMQNPRHLVRRRGQEARLRCSPMKGHSHVYWYRQLPEEGLKFMVYLQKENIIDESGMPKERFSAEFPKEGPSILRIQQVVRGDSAAYFCASSPIQGDGQPQHFGDGTRLSIL.

The chain employs TRBV7-9 and TRBJ1-6, with 7 nucleotides matching TRBD1. The J segment lost 7 bases and the V segment lost 1 base, leaving 4 bases of the junction unmatched. The CDR3 has 15 residues. CDR1 and CDR2 from the germline V gene are SEHNR and FQNEAQ (reference sequence). The CDR3 reads CASSLVQGVNSPLHF. The CDR3 DNA reads as TGTGCCAGCAGCTTAGTCCAGGGGGTGAATTCACCCCTCCACTTT. Combining the CDR3 with reference TRBV7-9 and TRBJ1-6 gives the whole variable domain DTGVSQNPRHKITKRGQNVTFRCDPISEHNRLYWYRQTLGQGPEFLTYFQNEAQLEKSRLLSDRFSAERPKGSFSTLEIQRTEQGDSAMYLCASSLVQGVNSPLHFGNGTRLTVT.

V and J are TRBV4-1 and TRBJ1-2, with 11 bases fitting TRBD1. Germline lookup yields CDR1 MGHRA and CDR2 YSYEKL. V dropped 3 bases and J dropped 4; count of bases not matched to a gene: 7. The CDR3 runs 16 residues. The CDR3 DNA follows: TGCGCCAGCAGCCAGCCAGGGACAGGGGGGGGCTATGGCTACACCTTC. The encoded protein is CASSQPGTGGGYGYTF.

CDR3 DNA sequence: TGCGCCAGCAGCTTGGGTTCAGGGGGCGGCAATCAGCCCCAGCATTTT. This translates into CASSLGSGGGNQPQHF. This chain uses TRBV5-1 with TRBJ1-5, with 8 nucleotides matching TRBD1. CDR3 length: 16 residues. V lost 0 bases and J lost 2; bases outside the gene matches: 4. The germline V gene encodes CDR1 SGHRS and CDR2 YFSETQ.

This clonotype has only a few counts. CDR3 sequence: CASSESRGLAGETTQYF. Here the CDR3 DNA reads TGCGCCAGCAGTGAGTCACGCGGACTAGCGGGGGAGACTACGCAGTATTTT. V is TRBV10-2 and J is TRBJ2-3; 13 nucleotides match TRBD2. Germline V CDR1 and CDR2: WSHSY, SAAADI. The CDR3 extends over 17 amino acids. Losses at the gene ends were 0 bases for V and 8 bases for J; bases not matched to a gene: 8.

This clonotype was observed at least ten times. This chain uses TRBV3-1 with TRBJ1-6, with a possible D match to TRBD1 (5 bases). Trimming took 5 bases from V and 7 from J, leaving 12 bases between them. The germline CDR1 and CDR2 sequences are LGHDT and YNNKEL (reference sequence). The CDR3 is made up of 14 amino acids. Written as DNA, the CDR3 is TGTGCCAGCAGCAGCCGGGACGGGAATTCACCCCTCCACTTT. This codes for CASSSRDGNSPLHF.

This clonotype was counted between two and nine times. The genes are TRBV30 and TRBJ1-4; D is unresolved. This CDR3 is built from 12 residues. Germline CDR1 reads GTSNPN; CDR2 reads SVGIG (reference sequence). CDR3 DNA sequence: TGTGCTACCGGGCCAAGGAGCGAAAAACTGTTTTTT. This translates into CATGPRSEKLFF.

This clonotype has ten or more counts. The chain joins TRBV11-3 to TRBJ2-1, with 7 bases lining up with TRBD1. CDR3 length: 15 residues. Germline CDR1 reads SGHNT; CDR2 reads YENEEA. V lost 1 base, J lost 5 bases, and 5 bases stayed unmatched. This chain's CDR3 is CASSLGGTANNEQFF. The DNA of the CDR3 is TGTGCCAGCAGCTTAGGGGGGACAGCAAACAATGAGCAGTTCTTC.

This chain joins TRBV4-3 and TRBJ2-3; maybe TRBD1 (5 bases). Trimming cost V 1 base and J 0 bases, with 14 bases left between them. This CDR3 contains 17 residues. CDR1 LGHNA and CDR2 YSLEER come from the germline V gene. The CDR3 sequence: CASSQGPRAVSTDTQYF. The DNA of the CDR3 is TGCGCCAGCAGCCAAGGACCCAGGGCGGTGAGCACAGATACGCAGTATTTT.

This chain connects TRBV9 to TRBJ2-1; maybe TRBD2 (5 bases). Germline V gene sequence: CDR1 SGDLS, CDR2 YYNGEE. CDR3 length equals 15 residues. The germline V and J ends were trimmed by 6 bases and 0 bases, with 13 bases remaining between them. The CDR3 sequence: CASTRGLDSYNEQFF. As DNA, the CDR3 is TGTGCCAGCACCCGCGGGCTGGACTCCTACAATGAGCAGTTCTTC.

The rearrangement links TRBV11-3 to TRBJ2-2; 10 nucleotides match TRBD2. J was trimmed by 9 bases and V by 5 bases; bases with no gene match: 12. The CDR3 contains 16 residues. In germline, CDR1 is SGHNT, CDR2 YENEEA. CDR3 region: CASSRRSGGITWELFF. CDR3 DNA sequence: TGTGCCAGCAGCAGACGTAGCGGGGGGATTACCTGGGAGCTGTTTTTT.

The sample holds many counts of this clonotype. The V call is TRBV24-1, the J call TRBJ2-1, with 9 bases fitting TRBD2. Germline values: CDR1 KGHDR, CDR2 SFDVKD. J lost 8 bases, V lost 2 bases, and 3 bases had no gene match. The CDR3 length is 14 residues. CDR3 DNA sequence: TGTGCCACCAGTGATTCTAGCGGGGCTGATGAGCAGTTCTTC. Protein sequence: CATSDSSGADEQFF.

The rearrangement links TRBV7-2 to TRBJ1-2; no reliable D call. Germline loops: CDR1 SGHTA, CDR2 FQGNSA. CDR3 length: 14 amino acids. V lost 0 bases and J lost 5, with 10 bases in between. The CDR3 DNA reads TGTGCCAGCAGCTTAGCGTTGGTGGGATATGGCTACACCTTC. As protein: CASSLALVGYGYTF.

The chain carries TRBV24-1 and TRBJ2-7; TRBD1 or TRBD2 may be the D gene (5 bases each). Germline CDR1 and CDR2: KGHDR and SFDVKD. V was clipped by 5 bases and J by 5 bases, with 12 bases between them. The CDR3 is made up of 13 amino acids. The DNA for the CDR3 is TGTGCCACCAGTGTTGGGGGAATGCACGAGCAGTACGTC. Its protein is CATSVGGMHEQYV.

This clonotype was picked up a small number of times. The chain couples TRBV4-1 to TRBJ1-1; 9 nucleotides line up with TRBD1. V was pared by 0 bases and J by 5 bases, with 10 bases of the junction left unmatched. In germline, CDR1 is MGHRA, CDR2 YSYEKL. The CDR3 is made up of 17 amino acids. The CDR3 region has the DNA TGCGCCAGCAGCCAAGATCGGGACAGGGATGTAAGGACTGAAGCTTTCTTT. This encodes CASSQDRDRDVRTEAFF.

The V and J genes are TRBV2 and TRBJ2-5; D not resolved. The CDR3 totals 13 residues. Trimming cost V 7 bases and J 3 bases, with 12 bases left between them. Germline CDR1 and CDR2: SNHLY and FYNNEI. DNA for the CDR3: TGTGCCAGCACGAGAGGTAGTAAAGAGACCCAGTACTTC. Its protein is CASTRGSKETQYF. Combining the CDR3 with reference TRBV2 and TRBJ2-5 gives the whole variable domain EPEVTQTPSHQVTQMGQEVILRCVPISNHLYFYWYRQILGQKVEFLVSFYNNEISEKSEIFDDQFSVERPDGSNFTLKIRSTKLEDSAMYFCASTRGSKETQYFGPGTRLLVL.

This clonotype occurred a few times. V gene TRBV29-1 combines with J gene TRBJ2-4; tentative D call: TRBD2 (5 bases). Trimming removed 4 bases from V and 1 base from J, with 14 bases in between. Germline V gene sequence: CDR1 SQVTM, CDR2 ANQGSEA. This CDR3 has 15 residues. CDR3 protein: CSVGSETGAKNIQYF. The CDR3 DNA follows: TGCAGCGTTGGTAGTGAAACGGGGGCCAAAAACATTCAGTACTTC.

This clonotype was seen a few times. The chain links TRBV7-9 to TRBJ2-2, with 9 bases lining up with TRBD2. V gave up 5 bases and J gave up 4 bases; unmatched junction bases: 11. The CDR3 runs 17 residues. Germline V lookup: CDR1 SEHNR, CDR2 FQNEAQ (reference sequence). The CDR3: CASSQGVAGAFTGELFF. CDR3 sequence (DNA): TGTGCCAGCAGCCAGGGGGTAGCGGGGGCCTTCACCGGGGAGCTGTTTTTT.

The chain employs TRBV5-1 and TRBJ2-1; maybe TRBD1 (5 bases). V was cut by 0 bases and J by 5 bases, with 12 bases left in between. Germline CDR1 and CDR2: SGHRS and YFSETQ. CDR3 length: 15 amino acids. DNA for the CDR3: TGCGCCAGCAGCTTGGAGGGGCTTTCACACAATGAGCAGTTCTTC. Its translation: CASSLEGLSHNEQFF.

This clonotype was picked up many times. The V and J genes are TRBV4-1 and TRBJ1-2; tentative D call: TRBD1 (6 bases). CDR3 length: 16 amino acids. Trimming removed 1 base from V and 5 bases from J, with 17 bases in between. The germline gives CDR1 MGHRA, CDR2 YSYEKL. CDR3 sequence reads: CASSQVTRGPRYGYTF. In nucleotides, the CDR3 is TGCGCCAGCAGCCAAGTGACTCGGGGGCCGAGGTATGGCTACACCTTC.